One and the same sample provided the 9 T cell receptor beta chains below, sequenced in a study of CD8+CD57+ T cells in acquired aplastic anemia. Genomic DNA served as template for TCR beta VDJ and CDR3 profiling. MiXCR was run by TCRdb on the reads, yielding one entry per CDR3 protein. The sample yields around 250,000 distinct CDR3 sequences, 45% to 70% seen once. The sequencing input was sorted CD4+, CD8+, or CD8+CD57+ T cells (not recorded which) from PBMCs. These receptors all stem from a human donor with severe aplastic anemia or a healthy control (not recorded which).

This clonotype was recorded a few times. The rearrangement links TRBV9 to TRBJ2-7, with 8 bases fitting TRBD2. Per germline, CDR1 SGDLS and CDR2 YYNGEE. This CDR3 comprises 16 residues. Trimming took 0 bases from V and 3 from J; bases not matched to a gene: 8. As DNA, the CDR3 is TGTGCCAGCAGCGTAGTGCCAGCGGGAGCCTTCTACGAGCAGTACTTC. Amino acid sequence: CASSVVPAGAFYEQYF.

The gene calls are TRBV2 and TRBJ2-1; 11 bases are shared with TRBD2. Germline CDR1 and CDR2: SNHLY and FYNNEI. The CDR3 contains 15 residues. Trimming cost V 1 base and J 6 bases; bases outside gene matches: 2. The CDR3: CASSEVAGGPNEQFF. The CDR3 DNA reads TGTGCCAGCAGTGAAGTAGCGGGGGGGCCCAATGAGCAGTTCTTC.

This clonotype appeared a single time. At one of its ends the junction is not consistent with the germline gene, which may arise from a read error. CDR3 region: CASSRREAQYF. CDR3 DNA sequence: TGTGCCAGCAGTCGACGAGAGGCCCAGTACTTC. The V and J genes are TRBV11-2 and TRBJ2-5; D call uncertain. CDR3 length: 11 amino acids. Germline CDR1 is SGHAT and CDR2 is FQNNGV.

This clonotype was observed a few times. This chain connects TRBV2 to TRBJ1-1; possible D gene TRBD1, 5 bases. The CDR3 contains 17 residues. Trimming took 3 bases from V and 0 from J, leaving 17 bases between them. Germline V CDR1 and CDR2: SNHLY, FYNNEI. The CDR3 DNA reads TGTGCCAGCAGTGACAGCAGGGCCCGAGGGGTGAACACTGAAGCTTTCTTT. The encoded protein is CASSDSRARGVNTEAFF.

This clonotype came up many times. V usage is TRBV2 and J usage is TRBJ1-1; D unresolved. This CDR3 has 13 amino acids. Germline CDR1 is SNHLY and CDR2 is FYNNEI. Deletions cut 7 bases from V and 4 bases from J, with 13 bases between. The CDR3 coding sequence is TGTGCCAGCATTCCCGGCCCAGGCACTGAAGCTTTCTTT. Amino acids: CASIPGPGTEAFF. Full variable domain (missing parts from reference TRBV2 and TRBJ1-1): EPEVTQTPSHQVTQMGQEVILRCVPISNHLYFYWYRQILGQKVEFLVSFYNNEISEKSEIFDDQFSVERPDGSNFTLKIRSTKLEDSAMYFCASIPGPGTEAFFGQGTRLTVV.

This clonotype has ten or more counts. The chain combines TRBV6-5 with TRBJ1-4, with TRBD1 matching 9 bases. Germline V CDR1 and CDR2: MNHEY, SVGAGI. With 4 bases clipped from V and 3 bases from J, the junction kept 3 bases outside the gene matches. The CDR3 is 15 residues long. The CDR3 is CASSWGTGSNEKLFF. CDR3 bases: TGTGCCAGCAGTTGGGGGACAGGGTCTAATGAAAAACTGTTTTTT.

This rearrangement joins TRBV20-1 to TRBJ2-3, with 8 bases fitting TRBD1. Germline CDR1 reads DFQATT; CDR2 reads SNEGSKA (reference sequence). The ends lost 4 bases at V and 3 bases at J; junction bases unmatched: 6. The CDR3 has 14 residues. CDR3 loop: CSATKDRATDTQYF. In DNA, the CDR3 is TGCAGTGCTACTAAGGACAGGGCGACAGATACGCAGTATTTT.

The chain carries TRBV20-1 and TRBJ2-1; tentatively, D is TRBD1 (5 bases). Per germline, CDR1 DFQATT and CDR2 SNEGSKA (reference sequence). V gave up 1 base and J gave up 4 bases, with 11 bases separating them. The CDR3 length is 14 residues. CDR3 region: CSARVQGWYNEQFF. The CDR3, as DNA: TGCAGTGCTAGAGTGCAGGGTTGGTACAATGAGCAGTTCTTC.

The CDR3, as DNA: TGCAGTGCTAGAGCCGGGGACGAGCAGTACTTC. Protein product: CSARAGDEQYF. The chain links TRBV20-1 to TRBJ2-7; D may be TRBD2 (5 bases). In germline, CDR1 is DFQATT, CDR2 SNEGSKA (reference sequence). The V and J ends lost 1 base and 5 bases respectively, with 6 bases between them. This CDR3 comprises 11 residues.